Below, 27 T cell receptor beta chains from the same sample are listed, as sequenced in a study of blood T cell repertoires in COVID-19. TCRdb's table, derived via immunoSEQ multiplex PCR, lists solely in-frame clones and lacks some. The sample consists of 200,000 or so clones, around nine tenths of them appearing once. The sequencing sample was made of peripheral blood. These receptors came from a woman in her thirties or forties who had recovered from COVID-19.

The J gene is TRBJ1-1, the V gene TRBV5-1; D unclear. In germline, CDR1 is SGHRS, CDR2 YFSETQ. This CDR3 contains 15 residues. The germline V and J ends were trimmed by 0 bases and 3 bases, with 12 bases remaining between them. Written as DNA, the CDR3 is TGCGCCAGCAGCTTGGGTCCGGGGTTGGACACTGAAGCTTTCTTT. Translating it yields CASSLGPGLDTEAFF.

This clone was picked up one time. The CDR3 sequence: CASMDSGTQYF. CDR3 in DNA: TGTGCCAGCATGGACTCGGGGACCCAGTACTTC. This rearrangement joins TRBV3-1 (or the pseudogene TRBV3-2) to TRBJ2-5; D perhaps matches TRBD2 (5 bases). V was cut by 7 bases and J by 7 bases, with 10 bases left in between. Germline V gene lookup returns CDR1 LGHDT and CDR2 YNNKEL (reference sequence). This CDR3 is 11 amino acids long.

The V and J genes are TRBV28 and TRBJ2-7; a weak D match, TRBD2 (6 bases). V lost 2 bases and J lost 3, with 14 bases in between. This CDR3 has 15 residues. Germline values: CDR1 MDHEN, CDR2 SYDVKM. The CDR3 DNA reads TGTGCCAGCAGTTTAGGGAGGCAAATAGGCTACGAGCAGTACTTC. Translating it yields CASSLGRQIGYEQYF.

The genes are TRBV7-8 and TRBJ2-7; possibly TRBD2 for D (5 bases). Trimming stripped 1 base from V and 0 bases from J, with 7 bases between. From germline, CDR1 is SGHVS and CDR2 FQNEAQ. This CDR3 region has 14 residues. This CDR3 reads CASSLDGVSYEQYF. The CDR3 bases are TGTGCCAGCAGCTTAGACGGGGTCTCCTACGAGCAGTACTTC.

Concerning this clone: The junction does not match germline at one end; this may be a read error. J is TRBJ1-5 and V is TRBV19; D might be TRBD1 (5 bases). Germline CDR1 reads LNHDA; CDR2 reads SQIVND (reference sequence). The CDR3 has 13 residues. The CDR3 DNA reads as TGTGCCAGTATGGCGGCAGGGAATCGGCCCCAGCATTTT. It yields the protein CASMAAGNRPQHF.

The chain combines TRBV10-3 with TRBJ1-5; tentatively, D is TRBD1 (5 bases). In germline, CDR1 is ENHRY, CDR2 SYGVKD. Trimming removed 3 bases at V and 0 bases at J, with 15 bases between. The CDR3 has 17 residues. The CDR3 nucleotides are TGTGCCATCAGTGACCCTGGTAGGGGAAATAGCAATCAGCCCCAGCATTTT. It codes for CAISDPGRGNSNQPQHF.

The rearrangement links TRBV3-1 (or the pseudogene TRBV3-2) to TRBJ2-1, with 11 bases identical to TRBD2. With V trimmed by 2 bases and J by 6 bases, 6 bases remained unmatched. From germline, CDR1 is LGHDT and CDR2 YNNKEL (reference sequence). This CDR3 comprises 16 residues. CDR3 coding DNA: TGTGCCAGCAGCCAACTAGCGGGAGGAAGGCGCAATGAGCAGTTCTTC. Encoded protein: CASSQLAGGRRNEQFF.

CDR3 DNA sequence: TGTGCCAGCAGCTTAGTAGCGGAATACAATGAGCAGTTCTTC. Its translation is CASSLVAEYNEQFF. The chain combines TRBV7-2 with TRBJ2-1; TRBD2 is a possible D gene (6 bases). V dropped 1 base and J dropped 4 bases, with 8 bases sitting between them. Germline V lookup: CDR1 SGHTA, CDR2 FQGNSA. This CDR3 has 14 residues.

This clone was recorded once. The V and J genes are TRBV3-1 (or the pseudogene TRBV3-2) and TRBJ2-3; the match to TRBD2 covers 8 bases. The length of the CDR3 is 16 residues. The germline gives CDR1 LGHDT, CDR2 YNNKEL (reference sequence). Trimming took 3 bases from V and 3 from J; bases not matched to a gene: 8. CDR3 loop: CASSQRPGLGTDTQYF. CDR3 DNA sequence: TGTGCCAGCAGCCAGAGGCCGGGACTAGGTACAGATACGCAGTATTTT.

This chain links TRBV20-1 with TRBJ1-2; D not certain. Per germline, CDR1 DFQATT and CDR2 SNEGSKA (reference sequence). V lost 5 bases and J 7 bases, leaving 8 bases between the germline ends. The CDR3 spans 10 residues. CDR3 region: CSAFTGGYTF. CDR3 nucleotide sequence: TGCAGTGCTTTCACGGGTGGCTACACCTTC.

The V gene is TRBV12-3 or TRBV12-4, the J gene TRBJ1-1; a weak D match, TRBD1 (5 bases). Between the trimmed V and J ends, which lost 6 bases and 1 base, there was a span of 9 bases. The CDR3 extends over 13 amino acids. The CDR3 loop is CASRLQENTEAFF. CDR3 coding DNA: TGTGCCAGCAGGCTACAGGAGAACACTGAAGCTTTCTTT.

In nucleotides, the CDR3 is TGTGCCAGCAGCCAAGATCGAGGGACAGGGGGAACTTTCTTT. Its protein is CASSQDRGTGGTFF. V gene TRBV3-1 (or the pseudogene TRBV3-2) combines with J gene TRBJ1-1; 11 positions agree with TRBD1. Trimming cost V 0 bases and J 12 bases; bases outside gene matches: 6. The germline gives CDR1 LGHDT, CDR2 YNNKEL (reference sequence). The CDR3 runs 14 residues.

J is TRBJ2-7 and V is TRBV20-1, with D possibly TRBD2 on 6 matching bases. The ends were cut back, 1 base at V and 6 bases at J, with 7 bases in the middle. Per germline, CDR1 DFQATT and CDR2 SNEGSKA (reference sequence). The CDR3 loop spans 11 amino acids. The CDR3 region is CSARVGGEQYF. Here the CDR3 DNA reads TGCAGTGCTAGAGTGGGGGGCGAGCAGTACTTC.

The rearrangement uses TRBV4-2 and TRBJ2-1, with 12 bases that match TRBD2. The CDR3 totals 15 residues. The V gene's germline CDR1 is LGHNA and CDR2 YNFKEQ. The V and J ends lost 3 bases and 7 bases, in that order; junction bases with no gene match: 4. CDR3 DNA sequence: TGTGCCAGCAGCCACGGACTAGCGGGAATAAATGAGCAGTTCTTC. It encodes CASSHGLAGINEQFF.

The CDR3 region is CASSKGTQYF. The CDR3 coding sequence is TGTGCCAGTAGCAAAGGGACCCAGTACTTC. This chain joins TRBV12-3 or TRBV12-4 and TRBJ2-5; D unresolved. V gave up 9 bases and J gave up 7 bases, with 9 bases separating them. The CDR3 contains 10 residues.

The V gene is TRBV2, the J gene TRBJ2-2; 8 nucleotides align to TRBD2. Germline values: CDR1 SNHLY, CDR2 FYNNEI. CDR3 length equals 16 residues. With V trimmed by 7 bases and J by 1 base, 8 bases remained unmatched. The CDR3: CASTAGGQVNTGELFF. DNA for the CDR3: TGTGCCAGCACCGCGGGGGGACAAGTGAACACCGGGGAGCTGTTTTTT.

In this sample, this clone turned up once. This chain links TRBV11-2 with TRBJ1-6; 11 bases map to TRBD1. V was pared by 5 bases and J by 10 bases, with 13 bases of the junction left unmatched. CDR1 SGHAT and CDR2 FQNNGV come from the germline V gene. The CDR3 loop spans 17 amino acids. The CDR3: CASSDPGTGGFGSPLHF. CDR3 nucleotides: TGTGCCAGCAGCGACCCCGGGACAGGGGGTTTTGGATCACCCCTCCACTTT.

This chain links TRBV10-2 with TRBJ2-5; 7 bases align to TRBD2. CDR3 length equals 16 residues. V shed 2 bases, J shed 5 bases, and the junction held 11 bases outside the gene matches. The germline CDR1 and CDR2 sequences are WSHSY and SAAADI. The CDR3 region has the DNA TGCGCCAGCAGTGAGGGGGCGGCCCTGGGGGGGGAGACCCAGTACTTC. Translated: CASSEGAALGGETQYF.

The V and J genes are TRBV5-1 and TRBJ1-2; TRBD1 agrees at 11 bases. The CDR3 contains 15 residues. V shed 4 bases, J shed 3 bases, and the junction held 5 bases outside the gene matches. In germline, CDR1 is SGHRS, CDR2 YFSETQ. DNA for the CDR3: TGCGCCAGCAGCGTAGGACAGGGGGCGGACTATGGCTACACCTTC. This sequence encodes CASSVGQGADYGYTF.

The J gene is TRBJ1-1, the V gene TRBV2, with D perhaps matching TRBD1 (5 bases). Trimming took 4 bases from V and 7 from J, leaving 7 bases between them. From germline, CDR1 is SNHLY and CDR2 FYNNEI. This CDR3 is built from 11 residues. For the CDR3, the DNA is TGTGCCAGCAGTGTACAGGTTGAAGCTTTCTTT. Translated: CASSVQVEAFF.

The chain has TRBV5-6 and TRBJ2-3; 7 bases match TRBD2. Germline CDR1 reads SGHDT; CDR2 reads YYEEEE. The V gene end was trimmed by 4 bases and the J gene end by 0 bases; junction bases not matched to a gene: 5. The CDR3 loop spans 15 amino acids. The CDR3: CASSLIAGSTDTQYF. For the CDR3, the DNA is TGTGCCAGCAGCCTGATAGCGGGTAGCACAGATACGCAGTATTTT. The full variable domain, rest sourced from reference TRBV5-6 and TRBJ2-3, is DAGVTQSPTHLIKTRGQQVTLRCSPKSGHDTVSWYQQALGQGPQFIFQYYEEEERQRGNFPDRFSGHQFPNYSSELNVNALLLGDSALYLCASSLIAGSTDTQYFGPGTRLTVL.

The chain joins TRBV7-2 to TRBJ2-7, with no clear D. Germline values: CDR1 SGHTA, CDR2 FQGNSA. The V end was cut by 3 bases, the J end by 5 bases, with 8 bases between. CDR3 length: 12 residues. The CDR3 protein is CASSFITNEQYF. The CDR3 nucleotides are TGTGCCAGCAGCTTTATTACAAACGAGCAGTACTTC. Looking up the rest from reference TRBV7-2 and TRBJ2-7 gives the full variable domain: GAGVSQSPSNKVTEKGKDVELRCDPISGHTALYWYRQSLGQGLEFLIYFQGNSAPDKSGLPSDRFSAERTGGSVSTLTIQRTQQEDSAVYLCASSFITNEQYFGPGTRLTVT.

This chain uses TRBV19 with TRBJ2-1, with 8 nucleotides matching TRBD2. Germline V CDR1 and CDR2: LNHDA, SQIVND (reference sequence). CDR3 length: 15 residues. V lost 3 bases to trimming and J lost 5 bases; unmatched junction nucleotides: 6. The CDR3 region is CASSISGSTHNEQFF. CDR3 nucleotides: TGTGCCAGTAGTATCAGCGGGAGTACTCACAATGAGCAGTTCTTC.

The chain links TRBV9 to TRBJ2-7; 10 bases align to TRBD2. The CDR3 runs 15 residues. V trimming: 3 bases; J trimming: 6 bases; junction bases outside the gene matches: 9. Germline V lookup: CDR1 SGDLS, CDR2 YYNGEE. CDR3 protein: CASSARASGSPEQYF. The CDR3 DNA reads TGTGCCAGCAGCGCGAGGGCTAGCGGGAGCCCCGAGCAGTACTTC.

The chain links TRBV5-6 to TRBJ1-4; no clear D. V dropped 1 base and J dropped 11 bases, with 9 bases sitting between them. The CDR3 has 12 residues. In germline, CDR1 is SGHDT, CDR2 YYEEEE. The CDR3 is CASSLWAGKLFF. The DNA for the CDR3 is TGTGCCAGCAGCTTGTGGGCGGGGAAACTGTTTTTT.

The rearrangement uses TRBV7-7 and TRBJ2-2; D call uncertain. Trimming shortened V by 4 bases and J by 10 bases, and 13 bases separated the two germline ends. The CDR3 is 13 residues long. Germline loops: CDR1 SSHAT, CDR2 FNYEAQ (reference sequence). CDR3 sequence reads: CASSSGESQELFF. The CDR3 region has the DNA TGTGCCAGCAGCTCAGGCGAGTCTCAGGAGCTGTTTTTT.

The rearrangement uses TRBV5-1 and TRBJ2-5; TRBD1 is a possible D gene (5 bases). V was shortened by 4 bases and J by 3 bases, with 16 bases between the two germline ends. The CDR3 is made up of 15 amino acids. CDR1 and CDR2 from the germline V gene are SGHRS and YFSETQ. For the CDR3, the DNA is TGCGCCAGCAGCCAAGACATGTGGGGCAAAGAGACCCAGTACTTC. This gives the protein CASSQDMWGKETQYF.